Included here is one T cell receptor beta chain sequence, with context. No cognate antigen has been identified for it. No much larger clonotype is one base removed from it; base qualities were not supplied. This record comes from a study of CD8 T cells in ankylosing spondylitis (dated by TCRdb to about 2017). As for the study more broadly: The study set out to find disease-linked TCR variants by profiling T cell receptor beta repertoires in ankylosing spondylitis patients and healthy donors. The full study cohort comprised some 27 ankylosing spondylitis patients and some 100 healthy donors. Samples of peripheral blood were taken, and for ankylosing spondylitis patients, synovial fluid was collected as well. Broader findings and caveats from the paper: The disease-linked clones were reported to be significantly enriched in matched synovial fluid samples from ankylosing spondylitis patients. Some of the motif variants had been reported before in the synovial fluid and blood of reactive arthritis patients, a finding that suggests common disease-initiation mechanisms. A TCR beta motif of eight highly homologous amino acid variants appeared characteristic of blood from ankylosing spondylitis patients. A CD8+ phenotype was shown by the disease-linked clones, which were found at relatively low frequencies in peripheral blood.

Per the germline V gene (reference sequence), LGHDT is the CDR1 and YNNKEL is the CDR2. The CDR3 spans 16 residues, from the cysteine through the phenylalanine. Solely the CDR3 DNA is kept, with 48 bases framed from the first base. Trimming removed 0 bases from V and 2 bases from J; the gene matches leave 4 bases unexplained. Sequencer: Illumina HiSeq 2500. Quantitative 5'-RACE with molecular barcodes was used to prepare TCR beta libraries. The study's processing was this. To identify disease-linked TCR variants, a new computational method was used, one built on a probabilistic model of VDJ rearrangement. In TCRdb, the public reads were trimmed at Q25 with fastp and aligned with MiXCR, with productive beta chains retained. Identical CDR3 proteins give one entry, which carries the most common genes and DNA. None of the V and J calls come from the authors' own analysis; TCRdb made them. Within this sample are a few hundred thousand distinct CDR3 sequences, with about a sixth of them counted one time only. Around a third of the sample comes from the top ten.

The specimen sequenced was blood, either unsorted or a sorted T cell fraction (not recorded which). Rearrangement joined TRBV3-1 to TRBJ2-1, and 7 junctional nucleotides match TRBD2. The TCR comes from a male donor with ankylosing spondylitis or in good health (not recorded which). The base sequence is TGTGCCAGCAGCCAAGAAGCTAGCGGACCCTACAATGAGCAGTTCTTC. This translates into CASSQEASGPYNEQFF.